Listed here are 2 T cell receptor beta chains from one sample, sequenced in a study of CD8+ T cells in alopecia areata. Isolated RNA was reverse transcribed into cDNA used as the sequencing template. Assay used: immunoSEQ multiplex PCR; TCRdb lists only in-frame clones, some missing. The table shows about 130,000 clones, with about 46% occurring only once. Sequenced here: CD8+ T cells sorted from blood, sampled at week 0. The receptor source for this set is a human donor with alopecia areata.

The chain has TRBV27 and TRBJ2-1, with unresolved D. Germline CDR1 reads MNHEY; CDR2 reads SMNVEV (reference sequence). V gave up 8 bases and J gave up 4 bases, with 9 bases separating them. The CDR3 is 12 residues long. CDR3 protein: CASAGPYNEQFF. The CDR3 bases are TGTGCCAGCGCAGGCCCTTACAATGAGCAGTTCTTC.

The CDR3 sequence: CASSLSQDQETQYF. Here the CDR3 DNA reads TGTGCCAGCAGTTTAAGCCAGGATCAAGAGACCCAGTACTTC. The gene calls are TRBV27 and TRBJ2-5; D remains ambiguous. From germline, CDR1 is MNHEY and CDR2 SMNVEV (reference sequence). V gave up 2 bases and J gave up 2 bases, with 9 bases separating them. CDR3 length equals 14 residues.